Each of the 9 T cell receptor beta chains below was sequenced from the same sample in a study of T cells after yellow fever vaccination. TCRdb recomputed calls from the 5' RACE reads with MiXCR, one row per CDR3 protein. The data show approximately 300,000 distinct CDR3 sequences, 8.7% seen once. The source material was PBMCs, sampled on the day of the first yellow fever vaccination. The receptor source for this set is a man aged 18 to 35 who received the YFV17D yellow fever vaccine.

This clonotype occurred a few times. V is TRBV5-1 and J is TRBJ2-5; no clear D. The CDR3 contains 14 residues. The germline V gene encodes CDR1 SGHRS and CDR2 YFSETQ. The V end lost 0 bases, the J end lost 2 bases, and 8 bases lay between the germline ends. CDR3 loop: CASSLGARQETQYF. DNA for the CDR3: TGCGCCAGCAGCTTGGGGGCACGGCAAGAGACCCAGTACTTC.

The genes are TRBV7-8 and TRBJ2-7; D ambiguous. The CDR3 runs to 16 residues. Germline CDR1 SGHVS, CDR2 FQNEAQ. Trimming shortened V by 1 base and J by 3 bases, and 16 bases separated the two germline ends. The CDR3 nucleotides are TGTGCCAGCAGCTTAGAGTCAGGTTTTATGGTCTACGAGCAGTACGTC. This codes for CASSLESGFMVYEQYV.

Ten or more counts support this clonotype. The V gene is TRBV5-1, the J gene TRBJ2-5; possible D gene TRBD1, 6 bases. Germline CDR1 is SGHRS and CDR2 is YFSETQ. This CDR3 has 14 amino acids. V was pared by 4 bases and J by 1 base, with 11 bases between. CDR3 nucleotide sequence: TGCGCCAGCAGCAAAGACAGGTTCCAAGAGACCCAGTACTTC. Its translation: CASSKDRFQETQYF.

This clonotype was detected a few times. The rearrangement joins TRBV29-1 to TRBJ2-1; D is ambiguous. CDR1 SQVTM and CDR2 ANQGSEA come from the germline V gene. CDR3 length equals 13 residues. Trimming pared 6 bases from V and 0 bases from J, leaving 9 bases between. The CDR3 DNA is TGCAGCGTGAGTAGGGCCTCCTACAATGAGCAGTTCTTC. Amino acid sequence: CSVSRASYNEQFF.

The gene calls are TRBV4-1 and TRBJ2-5; possibly TRBD1 for D (6 bases). Trimming removed 1 base at V and 3 bases at J, with 12 bases between. Germline assignment: CDR1 MGHRA and CDR2 YSYEKL. The CDR3 loop spans 15 amino acids. The chain's CDR3 is CASSQGQDREETQYF. Here the CDR3 DNA reads TGCGCCAGCAGCCAAGGGCAGGACAGAGAAGAGACCCAGTACTTC.

This clonotype showed up just a few times. The chain uses TRBV5-1 and TRBJ2-3; possible D gene TRBD1, 6 bases. Looked up from germline, CDR1 is SGHRS and CDR2 is YFSETQ. V lost 2 bases, J lost 0 bases, and 10 bases lay in between. The CDR3 extends over 15 amino acids. CDR3 region: CASSFGQLSTDTQYF. Written as DNA, the CDR3 is TGCGCCAGCAGCTTCGGACAGCTGAGCACAGATACGCAGTATTTT.

The chain is built from TRBV19 and TRBJ1-5, with 9 bases fitting TRBD1. V lost 3 bases and J lost 5; bases outside the gene matches: 5. CDR3 length: 15 amino acids. Per the germline V gene, CDR1 is LNHDA and CDR2 is SQIVND (reference sequence). CDR3 in amino acids: CASSMGRDRDQPQHF. Here the CDR3 DNA reads TGTGCCAGTAGTATGGGCCGGGACAGGGATCAGCCCCAGCATTTT.

Only a few counts were recorded for this clonotype. Written as DNA, the CDR3 is TGTGCCAGCAGTGAAGACCCTCGTTACTACGAGCAGTACGTC. Encoded protein: CASSEDPRYYEQYV. The V call is TRBV2, the J call TRBJ2-7; no reliable D call. Looked up from germline, CDR1 is SNHLY and CDR2 is FYNNEI. V was clipped by 1 base and J by 3 bases, with 10 bases between them. The CDR3 length is 14 residues.

This clonotype was recorded a few times. The gene calls are TRBV12-3 or TRBV12-4 and TRBJ1-1, with a possible D match to TRBD1 (5 bases). This CDR3 has 16 amino acids. The V and J ends lost 6 bases and 6 bases respectively, with 23 bases between them. This chain's CDR3 is CASRFRDSKPGAEAFF. CDR3 nucleotide sequence: TGTGCCAGCAGGTTCCGGGACTCAAAGCCGGGTGCTGAAGCTTTCTTT.